Following are 21 T cell receptor beta chains from one sample sequenced in a study of CD8+CD57+ T cells in acquired aplastic anemia. The TCR beta profiling, which covered VDJ combination and CDR3 sequence, was carried out using genomic DNA as the template. TCRdb reprocessed the reads via MiXCR and lists one record per CDR3 protein. This table has roughly 160,000 distinct CDR3 sequences, 55% to 80% appearing once. The sequencing input was sorted CD4+, CD8+, or CD8+CD57+ T cells (not recorded which) from PBMCs. Source of these receptors: a human donor in good health.

The J gene is TRBJ2-7, the V gene TRBV2; 12 bases agree with TRBD1. V lost 6 bases, J lost 2 bases, and 5 bases stayed unmatched. The CDR3 totals 15 residues. From germline, CDR1 is SNHLY and CDR2 FYNNEI. The CDR3, as DNA: TGTGCCAGCAGCCCCCGGGACAGGGGGCCCTACGAGCAGTACTTC. Translation: CASSPRDRGPYEQYF.

The chain combines TRBV28 with TRBJ2-2; D call uncertain. V was shortened by 5 bases and J by 1 base, with 8 bases between the two germline ends. Per germline, CDR1 MDHEN and CDR2 SYDVKM. There are 14 residues in the CDR3. As DNA, the CDR3 is TGTGCCAGCAGTAGGAACAGGAACACCGGGGAGCTGTTTTTT. Protein: CASSRNRNTGELFF.

The genes are TRBV5-6 and TRBJ2-7; D not certain. The CDR3 is 16 amino acids. Germline V gene lookup returns CDR1 SGHDT and CDR2 YYEEEE. V was shortened by 4 bases and J by 1 base, with 18 bases between the two germline ends. CDR3 bases: TGTGCCAGCAGCCCACCCCGTAGGGTCGGTTCCTACGAGCAGTACTTC. Protein: CASSPPRRVGSYEQYF.

As to this clonotype: A much larger clone differs by one base, so this may be a read error. V is TRBV7-9 and J is TRBJ2-2; D perhaps matches TRBD1 (6 bases). The ends were cut back, 5 bases at V and 5 bases at J, with 9 bases in the middle. The CDR3 loop spans 13 amino acids. CDR1 and CDR2 from the germline V gene are SEHNR and FQNEAQ (reference sequence). In DNA form, the CDR3 reads TGTGCCAGCAGCCTTACAGGGACCGGGGAGCTGTTTTTT. Translated: CASSLTGTGELFF.

The V call is TRBV20-1, the J call TRBJ2-5, with unresolved D. CDR3 length equals 15 residues. V gave up 2 bases and J gave up 3 bases, with 16 bases separating them. Germline loops: CDR1 DFQATT, CDR2 SNEGSKA (reference sequence). The CDR3 bases are TGCAGTGCTAGAAGGGCGCAAGGTTTTAAAGAGACCCAGTACTTC. Its translation: CSARRAQGFKETQYF.

Turning to this clonotype: One junction end disagrees with the germline gene, perhaps due to a read error. This chain uses TRBV5-1 with TRBJ2-1, with 10 bases aligning to TRBD2. Germline V gives CDR1 SGHRS, CDR2 YFSETQ. The CDR3 sequence is 16 residues long. CDR3 sequence: CAGSLRASGGYNEQFF. The CDR3 region has the DNA TGCGCCGGCAGCTTGAGGGCTAGCGGGGGTTACAATGAGCAGTTCTTC.

The chain couples TRBV7-2 to TRBJ1-1, with D tentatively TRBD1 (5 bases). CDR1 and CDR2 from the germline V gene are SGHTA and FQGNSA. V was trimmed by 0 bases and J by 7 bases, leaving 15 bases between them. The CDR3 has 15 residues. The DNA of the CDR3 is TGTGCCAGCAGCTTAGCTCTATCCGGGGGGGGTGAAGCTTTCTTT. Protein sequence: CASSLALSGGGEAFF.

This clonotype was detected ten times or more. This sequence joins TRBV5-5 and TRBJ2-7; a possible D gene is TRBD1 (5 bases). Trimming shortened V by 4 bases and J by 3 bases, and 17 bases separated the two germline ends. Germline CDR1 and CDR2: SGHKS and YYEKEE (reference sequence). This CDR3 is built from 15 residues. CDR3 in DNA: TGTGCCAGCAGCCGTTCTGCACAGGAAAACTACGAGCAGTACTTC. Protein sequence: CASSRSAQENYEQYF.

This clonotype appeared many times. The V gene is TRBV6-1, the J gene TRBJ1-5; no clear D. Germline V lookup: CDR1 MNHNS, CDR2 SASEGT. CDR3 length equals 12 residues. Trimming shortened V by 5 bases and J by 5 bases, and 7 bases separated the two germline ends. The CDR3 is CASSWGDQPQHF. CDR3 DNA sequence: TGTGCCAGCAGTTGGGGTGATCAGCCCCAGCATTTT.

As for this clonotype: One junction end does not reproduce the germline sequence, and a read error may be involved. The CDR3 DNA is TGTGCCAGCGGCGTATCGGCAGCGAACACCGGGGGGCTGTTTTTT. Amino acids: CASGVSAANTGGLFF. The V call is TRBV9, the J call TRBJ2-2; possible D gene TRBD2, 6 bases. Germline CDR1 reads SGDLS; CDR2 reads YYNGEE. The CDR3 contains 15 residues.

This chain links TRBV10-3 with TRBJ2-2; a possible D gene is TRBD2 (6 bases). The CDR3 consists of 17 residues. Per the germline V gene, CDR1 is ENHRY and CDR2 is SYGVKD. V gave up 6 bases and J gave up 0 bases, with 17 bases separating them. The CDR3 DNA sequence: TGTGCCATCAGGGGGGTGGTAGCTAGCGCGAACACCGGGGAGCTGTTTTTT. Translating it yields CAIRGVVASANTGELFF.

The rearrangement joins TRBV5-1 to TRBJ1-2; D ambiguous. The CDR3 is made up of 15 amino acids. V lost 4 bases and J lost 0, with 13 bases in between. Germline CDR1 reads SGHRS; CDR2 reads YFSETQ. The CDR3 nucleotides read TGCGCCAGCAGCCCCGAATCGGGAGCTAACTATGGCTACACCTTC. This sequence encodes CASSPESGANYGYTF.

This clonotype came up many times. The chain has TRBV4-2 and TRBJ1-1; a possible D gene is TRBD1 (5 bases). The CDR3 is 15 residues long. The V end was cut by 1 base, the J end by 1 base, with 10 bases between. The germline CDR1 and CDR2 sequences are LGHNA and YNFKEQ. CDR3 amino acids: CASSQGKGANTEAFF. CDR3 coding DNA: TGTGCCAGCAGCCAAGGGAAAGGGGCGAACACTGAAGCTTTCTTT.

In its sample, this clonotype was seen many times. The chain combines TRBV9 with TRBJ2-1; 11 nucleotides agree with TRBD2. Germline V gene sequence: CDR1 SGDLS, CDR2 YYNGEE. After removal of 3 bases from V and 8 bases from J, the junction contained 7 bases not matched to a gene. The CDR3 length is 15 residues. CDR3 coding DNA: TGTGCCAGCAGCGGGAGTAGCGGGAGGGTCGATGAGCAGTTCTTC. Protein sequence: CASSGSSGRVDEQFF.

The V call is TRBV20-1, the J call TRBJ2-7; perhaps TRBD1 as D (5 bases). The CDR3 runs 12 residues. Trimming stripped 5 bases from V and 3 bases from J, with 11 bases between. Germline V gene lookup returns CDR1 DFQATT and CDR2 SNEGSKA (reference sequence). The CDR3, as DNA: TGCAGTGCTGCTCAGGGTAGCTACGAGCAGTACTTC. This sequence encodes CSAAQGSYEQYF.

Comments on this clonotype: This could be a read error, since a much larger clone is one nucleotide away. The rearrangement uses TRBV7-6 and TRBJ2-7; TRBD1 matches at 7 bases. The germline V gene encodes CDR1 SGHVS and CDR2 FNYEAQ. This CDR3 region has 15 residues. V shed 2 bases, J shed 6 bases, and the junction held 10 bases outside the gene matches. This CDR3 is CASSLSRNRGSEQYF. CDR3 bases: TGTGCCAGCAGCTTATCTAGGAACAGGGGTTCCGAGCAGTACTTC.

The CDR3 region has the DNA TGTGCCAGCAGTGCCGGACTATCAGCCTACGAGCAGTACTTC. This translates into CASSAGLSAYEQYF. The chain carries TRBV2 and TRBJ2-7; possibly TRBD2 for D (6 bases). Germline V CDR1 and CDR2: SNHLY, FYNNEI. This CDR3 is 14 amino acids long. Trimming cost V 4 bases and J 2 bases, with 12 bases left between them.

This clonotype occurred many times. The chain uses TRBV9 and TRBJ2-3; D possibly matches TRBD1 or TRBD2 (6 bases each). The germline gives CDR1 SGDLS, CDR2 YYNGEE. Trimming pared 0 bases from V and 2 bases from J, leaving 10 bases between. This CDR3 spans 15 amino acids. The CDR3 loop reads CASSVGGGNTDTQYF. CDR3 nucleotide sequence: TGTGCCAGCAGCGTAGGAGGGGGGAACACAGATACGCAGTATTTT.

This rearrangement joins TRBV20-1 to TRBJ2-7; a weak D match, TRBD1 (6 bases). CDR3 size: 13 residues. Trimming removed 3 bases from V and 3 bases from J, with 12 bases in between. The germline V gene has CDR1 DFQATT and CDR2 SNEGSKA (reference sequence). This chain's CDR3 is CSARGAVSYEQYF. The CDR3 DNA reads TGCAGTGCTAGGGGGGCAGTTAGCTACGAGCAGTACTTC.

The chain is built from TRBV7-2 and TRBJ2-1, with a tentative D call TRBD1 (5 bases). The CDR3 extends over 12 amino acids. Germline values: CDR1 SGHTA, CDR2 FQGNSA. V lost 1 base to trimming and J lost 12 bases, with 10 bases between them. CDR3 in DNA: TGTGCCAGCAGCTTAGTAGGCACAGGGCAGTTCTTC. Protein sequence: CASSLVGTGQFF.

This sequence joins TRBV2 and TRBJ2-5; 9 bases match TRBD2. V was clipped by 3 bases and J by 6 bases; unmatched bases: 11. Germline V lookup: CDR1 SNHLY, CDR2 FYNNEI. The CDR3 extends over 16 amino acids. CDR3 region: CASSDGFAGGRKTQYF. CDR3 bases: TGTGCCAGCAGTGATGGCTTCGCGGGGGGGCGGAAGACCCAGTACTTC.